A single sample is the source of the 19 T cell receptor beta chains below, sequenced in a study of CD8 T cells in ankylosing spondylitis. From the 5' RACE reads, TCRdb called clonotypes with MiXCR, one entry per CDR3 protein. This sample has 150,000 to 200,000 distinct CDR3 sequences; 10% to 15% occur once, and the top ten carry 9.5% to 11%. Sequencing used blood, either unsorted or a sorted T cell fraction (not recorded which). These receptors all come from a female donor with ankylosing spondylitis or in good health (not recorded which).

CDR3 DNA sequence: TGTGCCAGCAGCGTGACTAGCGTTAGCACAGATACGCAGTATTTT. Its translation is CASSVTSVSTDTQYF. The chain has TRBV9 and TRBJ2-3; 8 nucleotides match TRBD2. After removal of 2 bases from V and 0 bases from J, the junction contained 2 bases not matched to a gene. Germline CDR1 SGDLS, CDR2 YYNGEE. The CDR3 loop spans 15 amino acids.

At least ten counts were recorded for this clonotype. The V call is TRBV28, the J call TRBJ1-2; 7 bases map to TRBD1. With V trimmed by 8 bases and J by 2 bases, 5 bases remained unmatched. The CDR3 contains 13 residues. The germline gives CDR1 MDHEN, CDR2 SYDVKM. CDR3 DNA sequence: TGTGCCAGCGAAGGGGGCGCGAACTATGGCTACACCTTC. Translation: CASEGGANYGYTF.

This clonotype was detected ten times or more. The chain couples TRBV12-3 or TRBV12-4 to TRBJ2-1; TRBD2 is a possible D gene (8 bases). The CDR3 loop spans 15 amino acids. Trimming took 11 bases from V and 1 from J, leaving 18 bases between them. CDR3 amino acids: CASRGGTASYNEQFF. The CDR3 nucleotides are TGTGCCTCCCGCGGGGGGACAGCGTCCTACAATGAGCAGTTCTTC.

This clonotype was detected many times. CDR3: CSVDWREDLTDTQYF. The CDR3 DNA sequence: TGCAGCGTTGACTGGCGGGAGGATTTGACAGATACGCAGTATTTT. V and J are TRBV29-1 and TRBJ2-3; 8 bases map to TRBD2. This CDR3 is built from 15 residues. Germline V gene sequence: CDR1 SQVTM, CDR2 ANQGSEA. J was trimmed by 3 bases and V by 3 bases; bases with no gene match: 8.

Here the CDR3 reads CASSEGVGVESEQFF. The CDR3 nucleotides read TGTGCCAGCAGTGAAGGGGTGGGAGTGGAGAGTGAGCAGTTCTTC. The chain combines TRBV6-1 with TRBJ2-1, with D tentatively TRBD2 (5 bases). Germline V gives CDR1 MNHNS, CDR2 SASEGT. CDR3 length equals 15 residues. V gave up 1 base and J gave up 9 bases, with 16 bases separating them.

The rearrangement links TRBV7-9 to TRBJ2-1; 9 nucleotides match TRBD2. Germline V gives CDR1 SEHNR, CDR2 FQNEAQ (reference sequence). After removal of 4 bases from V and 15 bases from J, the junction contained 16 bases not matched to a gene. There are 15 residues in the CDR3. In nucleotides, the CDR3 is TGTGCCAGCAGCTCAATATTTAGCGGGAGTGTCGTGCCGTTCTTC. Its protein product is CASSSIFSGSVVPFF.

The CDR3 sequence: CSAPKGARDLWIQETQYF. The CDR3 nucleotides are TGCAGTGCCCCGAAGGGGGCTCGCGACCTGTGGATCCAAGAGACCCAGTACTTC. The chain uses TRBV20-1 and TRBJ2-5, with TRBD1 matching over 7 bases. This CDR3 comprises 18 residues. After removal of 6 bases from V and 1 base from J, the junction contained 20 bases not matched to a gene. Germline CDR1 and CDR2: DFQATT and SNEGSKA (reference sequence).

A few counts support this clonotype. DNA of the CDR3: TGCGCCAGCAGAAGGGCCGGGGGCCAAGAGACCCAGTACTTC. It is translated as CASRRAGGQETQYF. The V and J genes are TRBV5-1 and TRBJ2-5; weak D call: TRBD2 (6 bases). The V end was cut by 5 bases, the J end by 1 base, with 12 bases between. CDR3 length equals 14 residues. Germline CDR1 SGHRS, CDR2 YFSETQ. Variable domain in full (rest from reference TRBV5-1 and TRBJ2-5): KAGVTQTPRYLIKTRGQQVTLSCSPISGHRSVSWYQQTPGQGLQFLFEYFSETQRNKGNFPGRFSGRQFSNSRSEMNVSTLELGDSALYLCASRRAGGQETQYFGPGTRLLVL.

The CDR3 nucleotides read TGCGCCAGCAGCTTTGAAGGGGGCGCATGGTACGAGCAGTACTTC. This codes for CASSFEGGAWYEQYF. This rearrangement joins TRBV5-1 to TRBJ2-7; 7 nucleotides match TRBD1. The CDR3 spans 15 residues. Per the germline V gene, CDR1 is SGHRS and CDR2 is YFSETQ. The V and J ends lost 2 bases and 4 bases, in that order; junction bases with no gene match: 9.

This clonotype has more than one count but fewer than ten. This chain uses TRBV11-2 with TRBJ2-7, with TRBD1 matching over 7 bases. The CDR3 extends over 14 amino acids. In germline, CDR1 is SGHAT, CDR2 FQNNGV. V was clipped by 2 bases and J by 2 bases; unmatched bases: 3. The CDR3 DNA sequence: TGTGCCAGCAGCTTACAAACAGGGGCCTACGAGCAGTACTTC. It encodes CASSLQTGAYEQYF.

In its sample, this clonotype was seen many times. V and J are TRBV10-3 and TRBJ2-2; no reliable D call. Germline V gene sequence: CDR1 ENHRY, CDR2 SYGVKD. V was trimmed by 0 bases and J by 3 bases, leaving 11 bases between them. The length of the CDR3 is 16 residues. CDR3 in amino acids: CAISESCELYTGELFF. In nucleotides, the CDR3 is TGTGCCATCAGTGAGTCTTGTGAGTTGTACACCGGGGAGCTGTTTTTT.

The CDR3 region has the DNA TGTGCCAGCAGCTTCAGGGCCATGAACACTGAAGCTTTCTTT. It codes for CASSFRAMNTEAFF. This rearrangement joins TRBV7-2 to TRBJ1-1, with a possible D match to TRBD1 (5 bases). This CDR3 contains 14 residues. The V end was cut by 3 bases, the J end by 0 bases, with 8 bases between. Per the germline V gene, CDR1 is SGHTA and CDR2 is FQGNSA.

This chain uses TRBV12-3 or TRBV12-4 with TRBJ1-1; 10 nucleotides line up with TRBD1. V lost 2 bases to trimming and J lost 4 bases; unmatched junction nucleotides: 1. The CDR3 length is 14 residues. For the CDR3, the DNA is TGTGCCAGCAGTTTAAGGGACAGGGGCACTGAAGCTTTCTTT. Protein: CASSLRDRGTEAFF.

This clonotype was picked up one time. A read error may explain this, as a much larger clone is one base away. The chain has TRBV7-9 and TRBJ1-4; D might be TRBD1 (6 bases). Germline CDR1 and CDR2: SEHNR and FQNEAQ (reference sequence). The CDR3 runs 15 residues. The CDR3 nucleotides are TGTACCAGCAGCTTAACAGGGATGTCTAATGAAAAACTGTTTTTT. The encoded protein is CTSSLTGMSNEKLFF.

On this clonotype: This may stem from a read error, because a much larger clone lies one nucleotide away. The CDR3 carries no conserved terminal phenylalanine or tryptophan, so it likely arises from a read error. This CDR3 is CATSDPTPGLVQDTQYI. CDR3 coding DNA: TGTGCCACCAGTGATCCTACCCCGGGACTAGTTCAAGATACGCAGTATATT. The chain employs TRBV24-1 and TRBJ2-3, with 8 positions matching TRBD2. Trimming removed 3 bases from V and 5 bases from J; junction bases left unmatched: 12. This CDR3 has 17 residues. Germline V gives CDR1 KGHDR, CDR2 SFDVKD.

This clonotype was observed a few times. V and J are TRBV7-2 and TRBJ2-1; 9 positions agree with TRBD2. This CDR3 spans 16 amino acids. Germline V gives CDR1 SGHTA, CDR2 FQGNSA. The V and J ends lost 6 bases and 6 bases, in that order; junction bases with no gene match: 12. The CDR3 nucleotides read TGTGCCAGCAGTTACTCCCGACTAGCGGCTCGCAATGAGCAGTTCTTC. This encodes CASSYSRLAARNEQFF.

The chain uses TRBV7-9 and TRBJ2-2; D gene ambiguous. This CDR3 has 15 amino acids. V was shortened by 10 bases and J by 0 bases, with 15 bases between the two germline ends. From germline, CDR1 is SEHNR and CDR2 FQNEAQ (reference sequence). The CDR3 reads CATIKPGTNTGELFF. The CDR3 nucleotides read TGTGCCACCATAAAACCGGGCACGAACACCGGGGAGCTGTTTTTT.

The table lists this clonotype with many counts. This rearrangement joins TRBV4-3 to TRBJ2-7; TRBD2 might be the D (6 bases). The germline V and J ends were trimmed by 1 base and 4 bases, with 11 bases remaining between them. Per germline, CDR1 LGHNA and CDR2 YSLEER. CDR3 length: 14 residues. The CDR3 region has the DNA TGCGCCAGCAGCCAAGTGAGTAGCGGATACGAGCAGTACTTC. It is translated as CASSQVSSGYEQYF.

This clonotype was recorded many times. V usage is TRBV13 and J usage is TRBJ1-1, with a tentative D call TRBD1 (5 bases). The germline V and J ends were trimmed by 5 bases and 8 bases, with 15 bases remaining between them. The CDR3 contains 13 residues. Germline V gene sequence: CDR1 PRHDT, CDR2 FYEKMQ (reference sequence). The CDR3 protein is CASSPGPMVEAFF. In DNA, the CDR3 is TGTGCCAGCAGCCCGGGACCCATGGTGGAAGCTTTCTTT.